The rows below give T cell receptor beta chains drawn from one sample of a study of blood T cell repertoires in COVID-19. Repertoires were generated with immunoSEQ multiplex PCR, while TCRdb's copy carries only in-frame clones and drops some. The table includes about 100,000 clones, less than 75% detected once. The sequencing input was peripheral blood. The receptors originated from a woman between 40 and 55 years old with acute or convalescent COVID-19. CDR3s include the opening cysteine and the closing phenylalanine or tryptophan. The D gene is left open where the match is weak. Clone size is given for some rows only: seen once, a few or many times, or a class if the clone is expanded.

v_call,j_call,d_call,clone_size,cdr3_aa,cdr3_nt
TRBV19,TRBJ2-3,TRBD1,.,CASTPKGTGGRDTQYF,TGTGCCAGTACCCCCAAAGGGACAGGGGGCAGGGATACGCAGTATTTT
TRBV10-3,TRBJ1-2,TRBD1,many,CAISDRDRGHYGYTF,TGTGCCATCAGTGACCGGGACAGGGGTCACTATGGCTACACCTTC
TRBV18,TRBJ1-5,.,few,CASSPDIGDQPQHF,TGTGCCAGCTCACCAGATATCGGGGATCAGCCCCAGCATTTT
TRBV12-5,TRBJ1-5,.,many,CASGLGHAGNQPQHF,TGTGCTAGTGGTTTGGGACACGCTGGCAATCAGCCCCAGCATTTT
TRBV27,TRBJ1-1,TRBD1,few,CASTATRTGGTEAFF,TGTGCCAGCACCGCCACTCGCACAGGGGGCACTGAAGCTTTCTTT
TRBV28,TRBJ1-6,.,once,CASSLRQLPLHF,TGTGCCAGCAGTTTACGACAGCTTCCCCTCCACTTT
TRBV10-3,TRBJ1-2,TRBD1,.,CAISYLTGWAYGYTF,TGTGCCATCAGTTACTTGACAGGGTGGGCCTATGGCTACACCTTC
TRBV5-6,TRBJ1-2,.,.,CASIGRTPAYGYTF,TGTGCCAGCATAGGGAGAACCCCTGCCTATGGCTACACCTTC
TRBV27,TRBJ1-2,TRBD1,.,CASSHDRGNGYTF,TGTGCCAGCAGTCACGACAGGGGTAACGGCTACACCTTC
TRBV29-1,TRBJ2-1,.,.,CSVELDSNEQFF,TGCAGCGTTGAACTGGACAGCAATGAGCAGTTCTTC
TRBV19,TRBJ1-4,.,few,CASSSPRGNNEKLFF,TGTGCCAGTAGCTCCCCCAGGGGCAACAATGAAAAACTGTTTTTT
TRBV3-1/TRBV3-2,TRBJ1-2,TRBD1,.,CASSLGQGINSNGYTF,TGTGCCAGCAGCCTTGGACAGGGAATAAATTCGAATGGCTACACCTTC
TRBV7-9,TRBJ2-3,.,.,CAITRDFGTDTQYF,TGTGCCATCACCCGGGACTTTGGCACAGATACGCAGTATTTT
TRBV5-1,TRBJ2-1,.,few,CASSLQGNEQFF,TGCGCCAGCAGCTTACAGGGCAATGAGCAGTTCTTC
TRBV5-4,TRBJ2-2,.,.,CASSPRQDHTGELFF,TGTGCCAGCAGCCCCCGACAGGACCACACCGGGGAGCTGTTTTTT
TRBV6-6,TRBJ1-2,.,once,CASRTGSPNYGYTF,TGTGCCAGCAGAACCGGGTCTCCTAACTATGGCTACACCTTC
TRBV6-5,TRBJ2-7,.,.,CASSADSLYEQYF,TGTGCCAGCAGCGCTGACAGTCTCTACGAGCAGTACTTC
TRBV6-2/TRBV6-3,TRBJ2-7,.,few,CASSLSGSYEQYF,TGTGCCAGCAGTTTAAGCGGCTCCTACGAGCAGTACTTC
TRBV30,TRBJ2-7,TRBD1,.,CAWNRKDRGLYEQYF,TGTGCCTGGAACCGAAAAGACAGGGGGCTCTACGAGCAGTACTTC
TRBV5-6,TRBJ2-7,TRBD1,few,CASSLKGASYEQYF,TGTGCCAGCAGCTTGAAGGGGGCTTCCTACGAGCAGTACTTC
TRBV2,TRBJ2-3,TRBD2,.,CASRQAGGDTQYF,TGTGCCAGCAGGCAAGCGGGGGGGGATACGCAGTATTTT
TRBV3-1/TRBV3-2,TRBJ2-1,.,.,CASSSTGGLYNEQFF,TGTGCCAGCAGTTCGACGGGGGGCCTGTACAATGAGCAGTTCTTC
TRBV19,TRBJ2-1,.,many,CATRPQGVNEQFF,TGTGCCACCAGGCCCCAGGGCGTCAATGAGCAGTTCTTC
TRBV4-1,TRBJ2-5,.,.,CASSQDLTEETQYF,TGCGCCAGCAGCCAAGATTTGACAGAAGAGACCCAGTACTTC
TRBV2,TRBJ1-6,.,once,CASSESTAIPLHF,TGTGCCAGCAGTGAGTCTACAGCAATACCCCTCCACTTT
TRBV10-3,TRBJ2-6,.,.,CAISEGPPSGANVLTF,TGTGCCATCAGTGAGGGGCCCCCCTCTGGGGCCAACGTCCTGACTTTC
TRBV9,TRBJ1-6,.,.,CASSAQVTSPLHF,TGTGCCAGCAGCGCACAGGTCACGTCACCCCTCCACTTT
TRBV28,TRBJ2-3,.,.,CASSFLGTQYF,TGTGCCAGCAGTTTTCTAGGTACGCAGTATTTT
TRBV28,TRBJ1-5,TRBD1,.,CASSLSRGRGSNQPQHF,TGTGCCAGCAGTTTAAGCAGGGGGCGCGGTAGCAATCAGCCCCAGCATTTT
TRBV19,TRBJ2-7,.,.,CASSIRTTSYEQYF,TGTGCCAGTAGTATCAGGACTACCTCCTACGAGCAGTACTTC
TRBV24-1,TRBJ2-2,TRBD1,few,CATSDPPGTGNGAGELFF,TGTGCCACCAGTGATCCTCCCGGGACAGGGAACGGTGCCGGGGAGCTGTTTTTT
TRBV19,TRBJ1-4,.,.,CASSVRGTNEKLFF,TGTGCCAGTAGTGTCAGGGGAACTAATGAAAAACTGTTTTTT
TRBV2,TRBJ2-1,.,.,CASSLLFVWGGAVNEQFF,TGTGCCAGCAGTCTGCTCTTTGTTTGGGGGGGGGCCGTTAATGAGCAGTTCTTC
TRBV5-5,TRBJ1-6,.,once,CASSPNRQGNSPLHF,TGTGCCAGCAGCCCGAATCGGCAGGGAAATTCACCCCTCCACTTT
TRBV9,TRBJ1-6,TRBD1,.,CASSAGTGHGSPLHF,TGTGCCAGCAGCGCCGGGACAGGCCACGGTTCACCCCTCCACTTT
TRBV19,TRBJ2-6,TRBD2,.,CAAGDRRSGANVLTF,TGTGCCGCGGGGGACCGCCGCTCTGGGGCCAACGTCCTGACTTTC
TRBV7-2,TRBJ1-2,TRBD1,.,CASSRDRGYGYTF,TGTGCCAGCAGCAGGGACAGGGGCTATGGCTACACCTTC
TRBV10-1,TRBJ2-1,TRBD1,.,CASSDRDSRLNEQFF,TGCGCCAGCAGTGACCGGGACAGCAGACTCAATGAGCAGTTCTTC
TRBV7-2,TRBJ2-2,.,.,CASSLGIGLKNTGELFF,TGTGCCAGCAGCTTAGGCATAGGACTGAAGAACACCGGGGAGCTGTTTTTT
TRBV6-6,TRBJ1-2,TRBD1,.,CASSSTGGAGYTF,TGTGCCAGCAGTTCGACAGGGGGCGCTGGCTACACCTTC
TRBV25-1,TRBJ1-1,.,few,CASSVDRINTEAFF,TGTGCCAGCAGTGTCGACAGGATAAACACTGAAGCTTTCTTT
TRBV12-5,TRBJ2-3,TRBD1,.,CASGPGQGSTDTQYF,TGTGCTAGTGGCCCGGGACAGGGAAGCACAGATACGCAGTATTTT
TRBV2,TRBJ1-5,.,.,CASSRDTNQPQHF,TGTGCCAGCAGCCGGGACACTAATCAGCCCCAGCATTTT
TRBV2,TRBJ2-2,TRBD2,.,CASSHKSGGSTGELFF,TGTGCCAGCAGCCATAAGAGCGGGGGGTCCACCGGGGAGCTGTTTTTT
TRBV5-8,TRBJ2-5,.,.,CASSLELGQETQYF,TGTGCCAGCAGCTTGGAGCTAGGCCAAGAGACCCAGTACTTC
TRBV4-3,TRBJ2-3,.,.,CASSQEYGGADTQYF,TGCGCCAGCAGCCAAGAGTACGGAGGGGCCGATACGCAGTATTTT
TRBV20-1,TRBJ2-3,.,.,CSASLGGRTDTQYF,TGCAGTGCTAGTTTGGGGGGGCGCACAGATACGCAGTATTTT
TRBV6-5,TRBJ2-1,.,.,CASSYRGNEQFF,TGTGCCAGCAGTTACAGGGGGAATGAGCAGTTCTTC
TRBV6-5,TRBJ2-1,.,.,CASSRRRDSYNEQFF,TGTGCCAGCAGCCGTAGGAGGGATTCCTACAATGAGCAGTTCTTC
TRBV6-5,TRBJ1-6,.,.,CASRGAYSPLHF,TGTGCCAGCAGGGGGGCCTATTCACCCCTCCACTTT
TRBV7-2,TRBJ2-1,.,few,CASSLGMRRNEQFF,TGTGCCAGCAGCTTAGGAATGCGTCGGAATGAGCAGTTCTTC
TRBV7-3,TRBJ2-1,.,.,CASSLYSSSSYNEQFF,TGTGCCAGCAGCCTCTACAGTTCGAGCTCCTACAATGAGCAGTTCTTC